The next 24 T cell receptor beta chains were all read from a single sample in a study of OX40 agonist ivuxolimab in advanced cancers. Here immunoSEQ multiplex PCR was the method, and the copy in TCRdb shows in-frame clones only, minus some. The sample has 60,000 or so clones, over 80% seen once. The material was CD4+ or CD8+ T cells sorted from blood, obtained in a trial of the OX40 agonist ivuxolimab. These TCRs come from an adult with an advanced solid tumor such as melanoma, head and neck, liver or kidney cancer.

J is TRBJ2-7 and V is TRBV7-9; TRBD1 aligns across 11 bases. The J segment lost 6 bases and the V segment lost 3 bases, leaving 10 bases of the junction unmatched. From germline, CDR1 is SEHNR and CDR2 FQNEAQ (reference sequence). The length of the CDR3 is 16 residues. The CDR3 protein is CASSFGSGTGGGEQYF. CDR3 nucleotide sequence: TGTGCCAGCAGCTTCGGATCCGGGACAGGGGGAGGCGAGCAGTACTTC.

The chain joins TRBV28 to TRBJ1-2; no clear D gene. Germline V lookup: CDR1 MDHEN, CDR2 SYDVKM. V lost 6 bases to trimming and J lost 3 bases, with 11 bases between them. CDR3 size: 13 residues. In DNA form, the CDR3 reads TGTGCCAGCAGCTCCGACTATCACTATGGCTACACCTTC. This codes for CASSSDYHYGYTF.

The rearrangement joins TRBV5-1 to TRBJ2-1; TRBD2 matches 7 bases. Germline loops: CDR1 SGHRS, CDR2 YFSETQ. V dropped 0 bases and J dropped 5; count of bases not matched to a gene: 5. CDR3 length: 15 residues. CDR3 loop: CASSLGWGGDNEQFF. DNA of the CDR3: TGCGCCAGCAGCTTGGGTTGGGGAGGGGACAATGAGCAGTTCTTC.

The CDR3 region has the DNA TGTGCCAGCAGCTTATTTGGACCTCAAGAGACCCAGTACTTC. The encoded protein is CASSLFGPQETQYF. The V and J genes are TRBV7-2 and TRBJ2-5; unclear D gene. The V gene's germline CDR1 is SGHTA and CDR2 FQGNSA. The germline V and J ends were trimmed by 2 bases and 2 bases, with 9 bases remaining between them. This CDR3 has 14 residues.

The chain joins TRBV19 to TRBJ1-2, with D tentatively TRBD1 (5 bases). The CDR3 loop spans 17 amino acids. V lost 2 bases and J lost 1, with 17 bases in between. The germline gives CDR1 LNHDA, CDR2 SQIVND (reference sequence). DNA of the CDR3: TGTGCCAGTAGTATATACCCAGGGCGAGGAATTAACTATGGCTACACCTTC. This encodes CASSIYPGRGINYGYTF.

The chain employs TRBV7-9 and TRBJ1-4, with a possible D match to TRBD1 (6 bases). V lost 5 bases and J lost 3, with 13 bases in between. The germline CDR1 and CDR2 sequences are SEHNR and FQNEAQ (reference sequence). This CDR3 contains 15 residues. The CDR3 nucleotides read TGTGCCAGCAGCCCTCTACAGGGCGCTAATGAAAAACTGTTTTTT. The encoded protein is CASSPLQGANEKLFF.

The rearrangement links TRBV6-5 to TRBJ2-1; D possibly matches TRBD1 or TRBD2 (5 bases each). Germline CDR1 MNHEY, CDR2 SVGAGI. The CDR3 extends over 14 amino acids. Trimming pared 5 bases from V and 6 bases from J, leaving 14 bases between. CDR3 sequence reads: CASSRPQGRNEQFF. The CDR3 region has the DNA TGTGCCAGCAGTCGTCCTCAGGGACGCAATGAGCAGTTCTTC.

A few counts support this clone. The chain links TRBV4-1 to TRBJ1-5, with D perhaps TRBD1 (6 bases). The CDR3 loop spans 16 amino acids. Trimming removed 0 bases at V and 5 bases at J, with 14 bases between. The germline V gene has CDR1 MGHRA and CDR2 YSYEKL. CDR3 DNA: TGCGCCAGCAGCCAAGATCGTGGGGGGGCCTATCAGCCCCAGCATTTT. Translating gives CASSQDRGGAYQPQHF.

The chain carries TRBV28 and TRBJ2-7, with unresolved D. The CDR3 loop spans 15 amino acids. CDR1 is MDHEN and CDR2 is SYDVKM in the germline V gene. The V end was cut by 7 bases, the J end by 6 bases, with 22 bases between. CDR3 bases: TGTGCCAGCATTTCAAGGCGGTCCCCCTACGTCGAGCAGTACTTC. This sequence encodes CASISRRSPYVEQYF.

The chain carries TRBV5-4 and TRBJ2-5, with TRBD2 matching 8 bases. CDR3 length: 16 residues. Germline V gene sequence: CDR1 SGHNT, CDR2 YYREEE (reference sequence). Trimming took 1 base from V and 4 from J; bases not matched to a gene: 9. The CDR3 bases are TGTGCCAGCAGCTTGTCCGGGGGCAGCGGGAGAGAGACCCAGTACTTC. It specifies CASSLSGGSGRETQYF.

The chain carries TRBV27 and TRBJ2-1; 10 positions match TRBD2. With 4 bases clipped from V and 4 bases from J, the junction kept 7 bases outside the gene matches. In germline, CDR1 is MNHEY, CDR2 SMNVEV (reference sequence). The CDR3 is 16 amino acids. The CDR3 DNA is TGTGCCAGCAGTTCTTCTAGCGGGAGTTTGTACAATGAGCAGTTCTTC. This translates into CASSSSSGSLYNEQFF.

The chain links TRBV6-6 to TRBJ2-5, with D perhaps matching TRBD1 or TRBD2 (5 bases each). The V gene lost 5 bases and the J gene lost 4 bases, with 11 bases spanning the gap. Germline CDR1 and CDR2: MNHNY and SVGAGI (reference sequence). The CDR3 has 13 amino acids. The CDR3 is CASSRPGGETQYF. In nucleotides, the CDR3 is TGTGCCAGCAGTAGACCTGGGGGAGAGACCCAGTACTTC.

The J gene is TRBJ1-6, the V gene TRBV7-2, with no clear D. The CDR3 covers 14 residues. CDR1 is SGHTA, CDR2 FQGNSA, per germline. V lost 1 base and J 4 bases, leaving 5 bases between the germline ends. The CDR3 reads CASSLGGYNSPLHF. For the CDR3, the DNA is TGTGCCAGCAGCTTAGGGGGATATAATTCACCCCTCCACTTT.

The chain uses TRBV18 and TRBJ2-1; D call uncertain. V shed 0 bases and J shed 9 bases, with 9 bases lying between them. The CDR3 is made up of 13 amino acids. The germline V gene has CDR1 KGHSH and CDR2 LQKENI. The CDR3 coding sequence is TGTGCCAGCTCACCACCGGTATTCCGTGAGCAGTTCTTC. The encoded protein is CASSPPVFREQFF.

The V and J genes are TRBV5-1 and TRBJ2-7, with D possibly matching TRBD2 (6 bases). The CDR3 loop spans 16 amino acids. Germline CDR1 is SGHRS and CDR2 is YFSETQ. The ends were cut back, 4 bases at V and 1 base at J, with 18 bases in the middle. CDR3 coding DNA: TGCGCCAGCAGCCCGGGATCGGGAGACGGGTCCTACGAGCAGTACTTC. This sequence encodes CASSPGSGDGSYEQYF.

The chain combines TRBV2 with TRBJ1-5; D is unresolved. V was cut by 7 bases and J by 6 bases, with 7 bases left in between. CDR3 length: 11 amino acids. Germline CDR1 and CDR2: SNHLY and FYNNEI. CDR3 nucleotides: TGTGCCAGCATGACCGTTCAGCCCCAGCATTTT. Protein product: CASMTVQPQHF.

V and J are TRBV4-1 and TRBJ1-1; no reliable D call. The germline V gene has CDR1 MGHRA and CDR2 YSYEKL. The V end was cut by 0 bases, the J end by 4 bases, with 12 bases between. The CDR3 is 15 residues long. CDR3 DNA sequence: TGCGCCAGCAGCCAAGAGGGGATCCCGGCCACTGAAGCTTTCTTT. Translation: CASSQEGIPATEAFF.

This chain links TRBV25-1 with TRBJ1-2, with 9 nucleotides matching TRBD1. Trimming at V came to 6 bases and at J to 5 bases, leaving 7 bases not matched to a gene. The CDR3 is 14 residues long. Germline V gene lookup returns CDR1 MGHDK and CDR2 SYGVNS. CDR3 protein: CASSRTGGGYGYTF. CDR3 nucleotide sequence: TGTGCCAGCAGCCGAACAGGGGGCGGGTATGGCTACACCTTC.

As DNA, the CDR3 is TGTGCCTGGAGTGTACACGGGAATGGCTACACCTTC. This codes for CAWSVHGNGYTF. The genes are TRBV30 and TRBJ1-2; D unresolved. V dropped 0 bases and J dropped 6 bases, with 8 bases sitting between them. The CDR3 loop spans 12 amino acids. Germline V lookup: CDR1 GTSNPN, CDR2 SVGIG (reference sequence).

Only a few counts were recorded for this clone. V and J are TRBV7-2 and TRBJ2-1; D gene ambiguous. The CDR3 consists of 12 residues. V was shortened by 2 bases and J by 2 bases, with 1 base between the two germline ends. Germline V lookup: CDR1 SGHTA, CDR2 FQGNSA. The CDR3, as DNA: TGTGCCAGCAGCTTAACCTACAATGAGCAGTTCTTC. As protein: CASSLTYNEQFF. Drawing the rest from reference TRBV7-2 and TRBJ2-1, the complete variable domain is GAGVSQSPSNKVTEKGKDVELRCDPISGHTALYWYRQSLGQGLEFLIYFQGNSAPDKSGLPSDRFSAERTGGSVSTLTIQRTQQEDSAVYLCASSLTYNEQFFGPGTRLTVL.

J is TRBJ2-1 and V is TRBV5-1; 8 nucleotides match TRBD2. After removal of 1 base from V and 2 bases from J, the junction contained 23 bases not matched to a gene. The CDR3 spans 22 residues. The germline V gene encodes CDR1 SGHRS and CDR2 YFSETQ. The CDR3, as DNA: TGCGCCAGCAGCTTGTTTAAGGCGGGCAGGGTAGCGAGCGGGAGACCCTACAATGAGCAGTTCTTC. Its protein product is CASSLFKAGRVASGRPYNEQFF.

This rearrangement joins TRBV10-3 to TRBJ1-5, with D maybe TRBD1 (6 bases). The V gene lost 5 bases and the J gene lost 4 bases, with 9 bases spanning the gap. This CDR3 is built from 13 residues. Germline V gene data show CDR1 as ENHRY and CDR2 as SYGVKD. This CDR3 is CAISQGQNQPQHF. In nucleotides, the CDR3 is TGTGCCATCAGTCAGGGACAAAATCAGCCCCAGCATTTT.

The chain joins TRBV11-2 to TRBJ2-7, with D unresolved. Looked up from germline, CDR1 is SGHAT and CDR2 is FQNNGV. This CDR3 region has 11 residues. The V end lost 5 bases, the J end lost 0 bases, and 2 bases lay between the germline ends. As DNA, the CDR3 is TGTGCCAGCAGCATCTCCTACGAGCAGTACTTC. Its translation: CASSISYEQYF.

The chain carries TRBV4-3 and TRBJ1-5; D is uncertain. V lost 0 bases to trimming and J lost 5 bases, with 5 bases between them. CDR1 and CDR2 (germline): LGHNA, YSLEER. This CDR3 is built from 13 residues. In nucleotides, the CDR3 is TGCGCCAGCAGCCAAGATTGGGATCAGCCCCAGCATTTT. Translating gives CASSQDWDQPQHF.